Given below is one T cell receptor (beta chain) in context. This sample is drawn from a study of OX40 agonist ivuxolimab in advanced cancers. Study-level background: Recorded diagnoses for dose-escalation patients were hepatocellular carcinoma, melanoma, renal cell or head and neck cancer.

Only in-frame clones appear in the TCRdb table, and some are missing; sequencing was by immunoSEQ multiplex PCR. The sample carries around 62,000 clones, around 84% recorded once. Trimming shortened V by 0 bases and J by 2 bases, and 8 bases separated the two germline ends. Germline lookup yields CDR1 SGDLS and CDR2 YYNGEE. The CDR3 consists of 14 residues. Patients were excluded for autoimmune disease history or systemic immunosuppression. This receptor was identified in an adult with an advanced solid tumor such as melanoma, head and neck, liver or kidney cancer. Sequencing was performed on CD4+ or CD8+ T cells sorted from blood, taken in a trial of the OX40 agonist ivuxolimab. The V call is TRBV9, the J call TRBJ2-5, with D perhaps TRBD2 (6 bases). DNA for the CDR3: TGTGCCAGCAGCGTAGGGGGGGATCAAGAGACCCAGTACTTC. It is translated as CASSVGGDQETQYF. The variable domain in full, completed from reference TRBV9 and TRBJ2-5, reads DSGVTQTPKHLITATGQRVTLRCSPRSGDLSVYWYQQSLDQGLQFLIQYYNGEERAKGNILERFSAQQFPDLHSELNLSSLELGDSALYFCASSVGGDQETQYFGPGTRLLVL.